Listed here are 32 T cell receptor beta chains from one sample, sequenced in a study of T cells in women clearing cervical HPV infection. Here immunoSEQ multiplex PCR was the method, and the copy in TCRdb shows in-frame clones only, minus some. The listing contains about 35,000 clones. The sequenced sample was blood buffy coat. The receptor set was obtained from a woman aged 18 to 75 with a cervical HPV16 infection that either progressed to CIN3+ or cleared (not recorded which).

Remarks on this clone: The sequenced fragment ends 3 residues before the CDR3 boundary, so the rest is inferred from the germline J gene. The V gene is TRBV20-1, the J gene TRBJ2-7; possible D gene TRBD1, 6 bases. Germline V gene data show CDR1 as DFQATT and CDR2 as SNEGSKA (reference sequence). The CDR3 is 14 amino acids. Trimming took 0 bases from V and 3 from J, leaving 12 bases between them. The sequenced CDR3 bases are TGCAGTGCTAGAGATTTTGGACAGTACTACGAG. Encoded protein: CSARDFGQYYE. The CDR3 in full is CSARDFGQYYEQYF.

As concerns this clone: Read coverage stops 3 residues before the CDR3 terminus; the germline J gene supplies the remainder. V gene TRBV20-1 combines with J gene TRBJ1-1, with TRBD1 identical over 9 bases. J lost 7 bases, V lost 1 base, and 10 bases had no gene match. This CDR3 contains 15 residues. CDR1 DFQATT and CDR2 SNEGSKA come from the germline V gene (reference sequence). CDR3 in amino acids: CSARVQDRGALEAFF. The DNA read from the CDR3 is TGCAGTGCTAGAGTTCAGGACAGGGGTGCCCTTGAA.

Worth noting for this clone: The CDR3 goes on 3 residues after the read ends, and that part is filled in from the germline J gene. The chain couples TRBV5-1 to TRBJ2-2; D is ambiguous. Germline V gene data show CDR1 as SGHRS and CDR2 as YFSETQ. The CDR3 extends over 15 amino acids. Trimming pared 2 bases from V and 0 bases from J, leaving 8 bases between. The CDR3 loop reads CASSFGGSNTGELFF. The covered CDR3 bases are TGCGCCAGCAGCTTTGGCGGTTCGAACACCGGGGAG. Complete variable domain (other parts from reference TRBV5-1 and TRBJ2-2): KAGVTQTPRYLIKTRGQQVTLSCSPISGHRSVSWYQQTPGQGLQFLFEYFSETQRNKGNFPGRFSGRQFSNSRSEMNVSTLELGDSALYLCASSFGGSNTGELFFGEGSRLTVL.

In the case of this clone: The read finishes 3 residues shy of the CDR3 end, and the germline J gene is used to complete it. V and J are TRBV7-9 and TRBJ1-2; TRBD1 aligns across 8 bases. Germline-derived CDR1 and CDR2 are SEHNR and FQNEAQ (reference sequence). CDR3 length: 15 amino acids. CDR3 DNA, as far as it was read: TGTGCCAGCAGCTCGCTGACAGGGGAAGGGCACGAC. This translates into CASSSLTGEGHD. The whole CDR3 protein reads CASSSLTGEGHDYTF.

To note about this clone: The read is 3 residues too short to cover the CDR3 end, so that end is filled in from the germline J gene. V is TRBV19 and J is TRBJ2-2, with D maybe TRBD1 (6 bases). CDR1 is LNHDA, CDR2 SQIVND, per germline (reference sequence). This CDR3 spans 16 amino acids. V was shortened by 7 bases and J by 0 bases, with 15 bases between the two germline ends. CDR3: CASTPNRASNTGELFF. The DNA read from the CDR3 is TGTGCCAGTACCCCGAACAGGGCGTCGAACACCGGGGAG. Variable domain in full (rest from reference TRBV19 and TRBJ2-2): DGGITQSPKYLFRKEGQNVTLSCEQNLNHDAMYWYRQDPGQGLRLIYYSQIVNDFQKGDIAEGYSVSREKKESFPLTVTSAQKNPTAFYLCASTPNRASNTGELFFGEGSRLTVL.

Concerning this clone itself: The read finishes 3 residues shy of the CDR3 end, and the germline J gene is used to complete it. The chain uses TRBV13 and TRBJ2-1; TRBD2 matches 7 bases. Trimming cost V 2 bases and J 8 bases; bases outside gene matches: 24. CDR1 is PRHDT, CDR2 FYEKMQ, per germline (reference sequence). CDR3 length: 20 amino acids. CDR3 sequence reads: CASSLPLGGGHSPSPHEQFF. Partial CDR3 DNA: TGTGCCAGCAGCTTACCCCTCGGGGGAGGGCACAGCCCCTCCCCGCATGAG. Complete variable domain (other parts from reference TRBV13 and TRBJ2-1): AAGVIQSPRHLIKEKRETATLKCYPIPRHDTVYWYQQGPGQDPQFLISFYEKMQSDKGSIPDRFSAQQFSDYHSELNMSSLELGDSALYFCASSLPLGGGHSPSPHEQFFGPGTRLTVL.

About this clone: The read terminates 3 residues before the CDR3 end, so the remaining end is supplied by the germline J gene. The chain carries TRBV29-1 and TRBJ2-7; D is ambiguous. V was cut by 3 bases and J by 5 bases, with 14 bases left in between. The CDR3 consists of 13 residues. The V gene's germline CDR1 is SQVTM and CDR2 ANQGSEA. The CDR3 sequence is CSVEENRGNEQYF. Partial CDR3 DNA: TGCAGCGTTGAGGAAAACAGAGGCAACGAG.

Details on this clone: The sequence runs out 3 residues before the end of the CDR3; the remainder is reconstructed from the germline J gene. The chain joins TRBV20-1 to TRBJ2-1, with TRBD2 matching 12 bases. The CDR3 sequence is 15 residues long. CDR1 is DFQATT, CDR2 SNEGSKA, per germline (reference sequence). Trimming took 6 bases from V and 6 from J; bases not matched to a gene: 9. The CDR3 DNA, read in part, is TGCAGTGCAGCGACTAGCGGGAGATCGTTCAATGAG. It translates to CSAATSGRSFNE. The full CDR3 is CSAATSGRSFNEQFF.

Points on this clone: The CDR3 end falls 3 residues outside the read, so it is completed with the germline J gene. The chain carries TRBV7-9 and TRBJ2-7; the match to TRBD1 covers 7 bases. V was clipped by 5 bases and J by 1 base; unmatched bases: 2. Per the germline V gene, CDR1 is SEHNR and CDR2 is FQNEAQ (reference sequence). The CDR3 length is 13 residues. The CDR3 here is CASSQDRSYEQYF. The DNA read from the CDR3 is TGTGCCAGCAGCCAGGACAGGTCCTACGAG.

Note on this clone: The CDR3 end lies 3 residues beyond the end of the read and is filled in from the germline J gene. The chain carries TRBV13 and TRBJ2-2; D is unclear. Germline V gene lookup returns CDR1 PRHDT and CDR2 FYEKMQ (reference sequence). This CDR3 region has 14 residues. Deletions cut 5 bases from V and 3 bases from J, with 10 bases between. The CDR3 protein is CASSPRSDTGELFF. Incomplete CDR3 DNA: TGTGCCAGCAGCCCTCGAAGCGACACCGGGGAG.

This clone is deemed medium-sized by its frequency. Read data end 3 residues before the CDR3 end; the end is taken from the germline J gene. The V call is TRBV19, the J call TRBJ1-5; D remains unclear. Germline V gene data show CDR1 as LNHDA and CDR2 as SQIVND (reference sequence). This CDR3 spans 13 amino acids. Between the trimmed V and J ends, which lost 3 bases and 4 bases, there was a span of 7 bases. CDR3 loop: CASSISGNQPQHF. CDR3 DNA, as far as it was read: TGTGCCAGTAGTATTTCCGGGAATCAGCCC.

Of note for this clone: Read data end 3 residues before the CDR3 end; the end is taken from the germline J gene. The chain is built from TRBV4-2 and TRBJ2-1; D unresolved. Trimming shortened V by 1 base and J by 7 bases, and 11 bases separated the two germline ends. This CDR3 is built from 14 residues. Germline lookup yields CDR1 LGHNA and CDR2 YNFKEQ. CDR3 DNA, as far as it was read: TGTGCCAGCAGCCAAGTCTTCTTTTTAAATGAG. This gives the protein CASSQVFFLNE. The whole CDR3 region reads CASSQVFFLNEQFF.

The CDR3 protein is CASVDRGNNEQFF. The sequenced CDR3 bases are TGTGCCAGCGTTGACAGGGGAAACAATGAG. J is TRBJ2-1 and V is TRBV7-9; 8 bases line up with TRBD1. The read falls 3 residues short of the CDR3 end, and the missing part is taken from the germline J gene. Losses at the gene ends were 8 bases for V and 5 bases for J; bases not matched to a gene: 5. The CDR3 loop spans 13 amino acids. Germline V gene lookup returns CDR1 SEHNR and CDR2 FQNEAQ (reference sequence).

In the case of this clone: The read ends 3 residues shy of where the CDR3 ends; the end is completed using the germline J gene. This chain connects TRBV5-1 to TRBJ2-2; either TRBD1 or TRBD2 may supply D (6 bases each). Germline lookup yields CDR1 SGHRS and CDR2 YFSETQ. This CDR3 is 15 amino acids long. V was cut by 0 bases and J by 3 bases, with 9 bases left in between. The DNA read from the CDR3 is TGCGCCAGCAGCTTGGAGGGGGAGGACACCGGGGAG. It is translated as CASSLEGEDTGE. The whole CDR3 protein reads CASSLEGEDTGELFF.

In the case of this clone: The CDR3 end is not reached by the read, which stops 3 residues before it; the germline J gene fills it in. V and J are TRBV19 and TRBJ1-2, with unresolved D. CDR1 and CDR2 from the germline V gene are LNHDA and SQIVND (reference sequence). This CDR3 is 17 amino acids long. The sequenced CDR3 bases are TGTGCCAGTAGTATAGTGTTCCGGCGGGATTCTCGCAATGAC. Translation gives CASSIVFRRDSRND. Given in full, the CDR3 is CASSIVFRRDSRNDYTF.

Comments on this clone: The read ends 3 residues early relative to the CDR3; the germline J gene fills the gap. The chain is built from TRBV19 and TRBJ1-1, with D possibly being TRBD1 (5 bases). Germline-derived CDR1 and CDR2 are LNHDA and SQIVND (reference sequence). V dropped 6 bases and J dropped 4 bases, with 15 bases sitting between them. This CDR3 region has 14 residues. CDR3 in amino acids: CASSPGGAGTEAFF. CDR3 DNA (partial): TGTGCCAGTAGCCCGGGGGGAGCGGGCACTGAA.

In the case of this clone: The read halts 3 residues ahead of the CDR3 end, with the missing end drawn from the germline J gene. J is TRBJ1-5 and V is TRBV30; TRBD1 is a possible D gene (5 bases). CDR1 is GTSNPN, CDR2 SVGIG, per germline (reference sequence). Trimming pared 0 bases from V and 2 bases from J, leaving 8 bases between. CDR3 length: 14 amino acids. The sequenced CDR3 bases are TGTGCCTGGAGTGTAAGAGGGGGCAATCAGCCC. It is translated as CAWSVRGGNQP. The entire CDR3 reads CAWSVRGGNQPQHF.

Worth noting for this clone: Sequencing ends 3 residues short of the CDR3 end; the germline J gene provides the rest. The chain carries TRBV7-3 and TRBJ2-2; 9 bases are shared with TRBD2. The CDR3 is made up of 16 amino acids. CDR1 is SGHTA, CDR2 FQGTGA, per germline. Unmatched junction bases numbered 2, after V lost 1 base and J lost 2 bases. Incomplete CDR3 DNA: TGTGCCAGCAGCTTAAGCGGGGGGGCAAACACCGGGGAG. It translates to CASSLSGGANTGE. The CDR3 in its entirety is CASSLSGGANTGELFF.

Partial CDR3 DNA: TGTGCCAGCAGCTTAGAGCAGGCCCCAAATTCACCA. It is translated as CASSLEQAPNSP. In full, the CDR3 is CASSLEQAPNSPLFF. This sequence joins TRBV7-6 and TRBJ1-4; D is unclear. The read halts 3 residues ahead of the CDR3 end, with the missing end drawn from the germline J gene. Per germline, CDR1 SGHVS and CDR2 FNYEAQ. This CDR3 has 15 amino acids.

With respect to this clone: Read coverage stops 3 residues before the CDR3 terminus; the germline J gene supplies the remainder. The rearrangement uses TRBV7-3 and TRBJ2-3; TRBD2 aligns across 9 bases. The germline V gene has CDR1 SGHTA and CDR2 FQGTGA. This CDR3 has 16 residues. Trimming removed 0 bases from V and 3 bases from J; junction bases left unmatched: 4. The part of the CDR3 DNA that was read is TGTGCCAGCAGCTTAACCGGCGGGGGGGCAACAGATACG. It encodes CASSLTGGGATDT. The full CDR3 protein is CASSLTGGGATDTQYF.

Regarding this clone: The read is 3 residues too short to cover the CDR3 end, so that end is filled in from the germline J gene. The V gene is TRBV10-3, the J gene TRBJ1-2, with D possibly TRBD1 on 6 matching bases. The CDR3 loop spans 15 amino acids. Germline assignment: CDR1 ENHRY and CDR2 SYGVKD. The CDR3 is CAISESTTGGIDYTF. The covered CDR3 bases are TGTGCCATCAGTGAGTCTACGACAGGCGGTATAGAC.

On this clone: Read coverage stops 3 residues before the CDR3 terminus; the germline J gene supplies the remainder. The chain uses TRBV20-1 and TRBJ1-2; D not resolved. CDR3 length: 15 residues. Germline assignment: CDR1 DFQATT and CDR2 SNEGSKA (reference sequence). The CDR3 loop reads CSASRPSGREETYTF. CDR3 bases read: TGCAGTGCCTCCCGTCCTAGCGGGAGAGAAGAGACC.

Notes on this clone: Sequencing ends 3 residues short of the CDR3 end; the germline J gene provides the rest. This chain connects TRBV12-3 or TRBV12-4 to TRBJ2-7; TRBD1 aligns across 10 bases. The CDR3 is 15 residues long. J lost 5 bases, V lost 6 bases, and 10 bases had no gene match. CDR3 region: CASRRTGTGVNEQYF. Incomplete CDR3 DNA: TGTGCCAGCAGAAGGACCGGGACAGGGGTCAACGAG.

On this clone itself: Sequencing ends 3 residues short of the CDR3 end; the germline J gene provides the rest. The genes are TRBV4-1 and TRBJ1-5, with D hard to call. V lost 6 bases and J lost 0, with 9 bases in between. In germline, CDR1 is MGHRA, CDR2 YSYEKL. The CDR3 is made up of 14 amino acids. The CDR3 DNA, read in part, is TGCGCCAGCAGTCAACTTTATAGCAATCAGCCC. It encodes CASSQLYSNQP. The full CDR3 is CASSQLYSNQPQHF.

Concerning this clone: The read finishes 3 residues shy of the CDR3 end, and the germline J gene is used to complete it. The chain couples TRBV2 to TRBJ2-2; 11 bases match TRBD1. The germline CDR1 and CDR2 sequences are SNHLY and FYNNEI. The CDR3 spans 14 residues. CDR3 DNA, as far as it was read: TGTGCCAGCACCCCGGGACAGGGGGAATCACCG. Its translation is CASTPGQGESP. The whole CDR3 protein reads CASTPGQGESPLFF.

For this clone: The read ends 3 residues early relative to the CDR3; the germline J gene fills the gap. This chain uses TRBV10-2 with TRBJ1-2; 7 bases agree with TRBD1. The V gene end was trimmed by 6 bases and the J gene end by 6 bases; junction bases not matched to a gene: 7. There are 13 residues in the CDR3. Per germline, CDR1 WSHSY and CDR2 SAAADI. CDR3 DNA (partial): TGCGCCAGCAGATCAGACAGGGTGGATGGC. Its protein is CASRSDRVDG. The CDR3 reads in full as CASRSDRVDGYTF.

Turning to this clone: The read falls 3 residues short of the CDR3 end, and the missing part is taken from the germline J gene. The chain couples TRBV11-2 to TRBJ2-7, with D possibly matching TRBD2 (6 bases). This CDR3 contains 13 residues. Germline V lookup: CDR1 SGHAT, CDR2 FQNNGV. The V end was cut by 5 bases, the J end by 6 bases, with 14 bases between. The CDR3 region is CASSPRQAGEQYF. CDR3 DNA (partial): TGTGCCAGCAGCCCCCGGCAAGCGGGCGAG.

A word on this clone: The sequence runs out 3 residues before the end of the CDR3; the remainder is reconstructed from the germline J gene. This chain links TRBV19 with TRBJ2-3, with 11 bases lining up with TRBD2. The length of the CDR3 is 16 residues. Per germline, CDR1 LNHDA and CDR2 SQIVND (reference sequence). The junction had 4 bases not matched to a gene; V was cut back by 5 bases and J by 0 bases. CDR3 protein: CASSLTSGSSTDTQYF. CDR3 DNA (partial): TGTGCCAGTAGTCTCACTAGCGGGAGTAGCACAGATACG.

Note on this clone: The missing CDR3 end, 3 residues past where the read stops, is filled in from the germline J gene. J is TRBJ2-5 and V is TRBV30; 11 nucleotides line up with TRBD1. Trimming took 2 bases from V and 7 from J; bases not matched to a gene: 15. Germline V gene lookup returns CDR1 GTSNPN and CDR2 SVGIG (reference sequence). CDR3 length: 17 residues. CDR3 residues: CAWSLSVGQGARGTQYF. The DNA read from the CDR3 is TGTGCCTGGAGTCTCTCTGTAGGACAGGGGGCGAGGGGGACC.

Turning to this clone: The read is 3 residues too short to cover the CDR3 end, so that end is filled in from the germline J gene. J is TRBJ2-1 and V is TRBV5-1; 9 nucleotides align to TRBD1. CDR3 length equals 14 residues. Per germline, CDR1 SGHRS and CDR2 YFSETQ. V was pared by 4 bases and J by 7 bases, with 6 bases of the junction left unmatched. The CDR3 bases that were read are TGCGCCAGCAGCCATCCACAGGGGGCAAATGAG. Protein product: CASSHPQGANE. The full-length CDR3 reads as CASSHPQGANEQFF.

About this clone itself: The CDR3 end lies 3 residues beyond the end of the read and is filled in from the germline J gene. The V call is TRBV7-9, the J call TRBJ2-1; the match to TRBD2 covers 7 bases. The CDR3 is made up of 15 amino acids. V shed 5 bases and J 4 bases; nucleotides not matched to a gene: 8. CDR1 and CDR2 from the germline V gene are SEHNR and FQNEAQ (reference sequence). Incomplete CDR3 DNA: TGTGCCAGCAGCCGGGCGGCGGGAGTTTACAATGAG. Protein sequence: CASSRAAGVYNE. The complete CDR3 reads CASSRAAGVYNEQFF.

With regard to this clone: The CDR3 goes on 3 residues after the read ends, and that part is filled in from the germline J gene. The gene calls are TRBV7-6 and TRBJ2-5; D possibly corresponds to TRBD2 (6 bases). This CDR3 has 17 amino acids. V shed 5 bases and J shed 2 bases, with 21 bases lying between them. The germline V gene encodes CDR1 SGHVS and CDR2 FNYEAQ. Incomplete CDR3 DNA: TGTGCCAGCAGCCCGGGAGATTTGGCCCGGGGTCAAGAGACC. It codes for CASSPGDLARGQET. The complete CDR3 sequence is CASSPGDLARGQETQYF. Drawing the rest from reference TRBV7-6 and TRBJ2-5, the complete variable domain is GAGVSQSPRYKVTKRGQDVALRCDPISGHVSLYWYRQALGQGPEFLTYFNYEAQQDKSGLPNDRFSAERPEGSISTLTIQRTEQRDSAMYRCASSPGDLARGQETQYFGPGTRLLVL.